The source of this T cell receptor (beta chain) is a study of T cells in narcolepsy. Generated by immunoSEQ multiplex PCR, the TCRdb table keeps only in-frame clones and is missing some. The sample lists some 15,000 clones, over 75% occurring once. This clone was found a few times. Its antigen is as yet unknown. With V trimmed by 0 bases and J by 6 bases, 7 bases remained unmatched. This CDR3 contains 18 residues. Germline-derived CDR1 and CDR2 are LGHNA and YSLEER. Study conclusions and caveats: Autoreactive clonotypes reportedly recurred in blood of same and different patients, not controls.

The V gene is TRBV4-3, the J gene TRBJ2-3; 15 nucleotides agree with TRBD2. The sample was memory (CD45RA-) CD4+ T cells from blood. This receptor was identified in a human donor in good health. The CDR3 is CASSQDRAGLAGGDTQYF. The DNA for the CDR3 is TGCGCCAGCAGCCAAGATAGAGCGGGACTAGCGGGGGGTGATACGCAGTATTTT.